Listed here are 5 T cell receptor beta chains from one sample, sequenced in a study of memory CD4+ T cells and cytomegalovirus serostatus. Single viable CD3+CD4+CD8-CD45RO+ cells were sorted as the memory CD4+ T cells. The table came from immunoSEQ multiplex PCR; TCRdb's copy has only in-frame clones and leaves some out. The sample shows 60,000 to 70,000 clones, around 81% of them seen only once. Sequenced sample: memory CD4+ T cells from blood. The receptors come from an adult in good health and CMV-seronegative. Some clones in this sample may be carry-over from other donors' samples.

J is TRBJ2-4 and V is TRBV5-1; TRBD1 aligns across 10 bases. This CDR3 is built from 17 residues. Unmatched junction bases numbered 8, after V lost 0 bases and J lost 5 bases. The V gene's germline CDR1 is SGHRS and CDR2 YFSETQ. This CDR3 reads CASSLASAGTGENIQYF. The CDR3 DNA is TGCGCCAGCAGCTTGGCGTCCGCTGGGACAGGGGAAAACATTCAGTACTTC.

The sample holds one count of this clone. V and J are TRBV7-2 and TRBJ1-5; D call uncertain. Germline CDR1 is SGHTA and CDR2 is FQGNSA. The length of the CDR3 is 16 residues. V lost 5 bases and J 3 bases, leaving 17 bases between the germline ends. The CDR3 DNA is TGTGCCAGCAGCCACAACATAAGGGCTGCCAATCAGCCCCAGCATTTT. This translates into CASSHNIRAANQPQHF.

The gene calls are TRBV6-1 and TRBJ1-2, with D possibly being TRBD1 (6 bases). Trimming left V 6 bases short and J 4 bases short, with 12 bases between. Germline V gene lookup returns CDR1 MNHNS and CDR2 SASEGT. This CDR3 comprises 13 residues. The CDR3 sequence: CASSVGQLYGYTF. The CDR3 coding sequence is TGTGCCAGCAGCGTTGGACAGCTCTATGGCTACACCTTC.

This chain links TRBV19 with TRBJ2-3; 10 bases agree with TRBD2. Germline lookup yields CDR1 LNHDA and CDR2 SQIVND (reference sequence). The CDR3 sequence is 16 residues long. V lost 4 bases and J lost 0; bases outside the gene matches: 4. CDR3 nucleotide sequence: TGTGCCAGTAGTAGACTAGCGGGCCCTAGCACAGATACGCAGTATTTT. It is translated as CASSRLAGPSTDTQYF.

The V gene is TRBV5-1, the J gene TRBJ1-2; weak D call: TRBD1 (5 bases). This CDR3 has 13 amino acids. Germline loops: CDR1 SGHRS, CDR2 YFSETQ. The V end was cut by 2 bases, the J end by 8 bases, with 13 bases between. CDR3 nucleotides: TGCGCCAGCAGCTTAAGCAGGGTATCCGGCTACACCTTC. Translation gives CASSLSRVSGYTF. The full variable domain, its missing parts supplied by reference TRBV5-1 and TRBJ1-2, is KAGVTQTPRYLIKTRGQQVTLSCSPISGHRSVSWYQQTPGQGLQFLFEYFSETQRNKGNFPGRFSGRQFSNSRSEMNVSTLELGDSALYLCASSLSRVSGYTFGSGTRLTVV.